This TCR beta chain was obtained from a study of blood T cell repertoires in COVID-19. The CDR3 extends over 16 amino acids. CDR1 and CDR2 from the germline V gene are SGHNT and YYREEE (reference sequence). The V gene end was trimmed by 4 bases and the J gene end by 5 bases; junction bases not matched to a gene: 11. The table lists this clone with a few counts. Clones were read by immunoSEQ multiplex PCR, and TCRdb kept only the in-frame ones, dropping some. The sample contains over 200,000 clones, nearly 90% of which appear only once. This chain connects TRBV5-4 to TRBJ1-1; 10 bases fit TRBD1. The sequence was obtained from a man aged 25-40 years who had recovered from COVID-19. The sample taken for sequencing was PBMCs or T cells enriched from blood (not recorded which). The CDR3 nucleotides read TGTGCCAGCAGCCCGGGGACAGGGGTTTACAAGACTGAAGCTTTCTTT. Protein product: CASSPGTGVYKTEAFF.